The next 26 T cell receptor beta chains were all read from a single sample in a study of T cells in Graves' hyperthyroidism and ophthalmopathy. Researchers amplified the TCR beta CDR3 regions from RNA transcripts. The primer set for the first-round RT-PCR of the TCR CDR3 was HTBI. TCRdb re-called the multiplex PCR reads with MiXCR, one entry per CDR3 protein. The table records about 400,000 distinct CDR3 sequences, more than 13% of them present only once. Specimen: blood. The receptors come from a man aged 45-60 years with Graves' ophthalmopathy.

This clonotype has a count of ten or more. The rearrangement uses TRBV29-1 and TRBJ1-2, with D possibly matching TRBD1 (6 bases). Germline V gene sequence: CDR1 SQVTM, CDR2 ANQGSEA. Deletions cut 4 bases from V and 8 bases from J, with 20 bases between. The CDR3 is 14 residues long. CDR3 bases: TGCAGCGTTGGGGTCTTACAGGGATCGGTCGGCTACACCTTC. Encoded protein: CSVGVLQGSVGYTF.

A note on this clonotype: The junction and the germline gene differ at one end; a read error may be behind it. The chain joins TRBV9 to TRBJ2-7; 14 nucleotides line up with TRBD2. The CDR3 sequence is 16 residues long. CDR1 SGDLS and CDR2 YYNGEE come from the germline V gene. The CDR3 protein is CASSGGTSGSSCEQYF. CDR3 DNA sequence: TGTGCCAGCAGCGGAGGGACTAGCGGGAGCTCCTGCGAGCAGTACTTC.

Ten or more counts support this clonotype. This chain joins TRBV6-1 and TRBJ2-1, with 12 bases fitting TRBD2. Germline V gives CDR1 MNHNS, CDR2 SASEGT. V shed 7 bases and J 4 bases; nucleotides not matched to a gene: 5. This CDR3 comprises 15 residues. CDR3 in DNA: TGTGCCAGCAAAGAACTAGCGGGAGGTTACAATGAGCAGTTCTTC. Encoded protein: CASKELAGGYNEQFF.

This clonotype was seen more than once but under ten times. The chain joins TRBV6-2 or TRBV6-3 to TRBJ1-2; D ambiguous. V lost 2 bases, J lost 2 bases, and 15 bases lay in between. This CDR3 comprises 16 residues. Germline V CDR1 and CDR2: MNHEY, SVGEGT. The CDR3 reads CASSYDLRTGNYGYTF. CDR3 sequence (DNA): TGTGCCAGCAGTTACGACCTTCGGACTGGGAACTATGGCTACACCTTC.

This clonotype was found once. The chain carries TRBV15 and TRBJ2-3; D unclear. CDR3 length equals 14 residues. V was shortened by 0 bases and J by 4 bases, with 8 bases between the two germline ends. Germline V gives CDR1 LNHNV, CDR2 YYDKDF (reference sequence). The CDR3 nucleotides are TGTGCCACCAGCAGAGAGTGGGTTGCAGATACGCAGTATTTT. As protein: CATSREWVADTQYF.

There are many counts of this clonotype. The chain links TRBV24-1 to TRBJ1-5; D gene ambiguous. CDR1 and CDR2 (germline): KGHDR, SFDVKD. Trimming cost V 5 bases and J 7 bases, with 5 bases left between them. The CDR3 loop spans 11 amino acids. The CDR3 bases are TGTGCCACCAGTGTTCACCAGCCCCAGCATTTT. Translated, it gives CATSVHQPQHF.

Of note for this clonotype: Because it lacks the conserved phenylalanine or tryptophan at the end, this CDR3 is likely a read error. Written as DNA, the CDR3 is TGCAGTGCGATAAACAGGGTGGGGACTTTTTGGCAGCCCCAGCATCTT. Translating it yields CSAINRVGTFWQPQHL. The V gene is TRBV20-1, the J gene TRBJ1-5; D may be TRBD1 (6 bases). There are 16 residues in the CDR3. Germline V CDR1 and CDR2: DFQATT, SNEGSKA (reference sequence). V was clipped by 6 bases and J by 7 bases, with 25 bases between them.

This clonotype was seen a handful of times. The CDR3 coding sequence is TGTGCCAGCAGCCCCCGGTCTTTCTACGAGCAGTACTTC. Encoded protein: CASSPRSFYEQYF. The chain carries TRBV11-2 and TRBJ2-7, with no clear D. Germline V gene lookup returns CDR1 SGHAT and CDR2 FQNNGV. The V end was cut by 5 bases, the J end by 3 bases, with 11 bases between. The CDR3 runs 13 residues.

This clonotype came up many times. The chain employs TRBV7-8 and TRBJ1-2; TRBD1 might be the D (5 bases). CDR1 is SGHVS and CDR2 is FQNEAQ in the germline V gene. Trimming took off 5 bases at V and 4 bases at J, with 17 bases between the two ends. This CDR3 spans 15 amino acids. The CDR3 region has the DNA TGTGCCAGCAGCCCCCAGGGTGGCCAGGGCTATGGCTACACCTTC. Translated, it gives CASSPQGGQGYGYTF.

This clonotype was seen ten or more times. CDR3 in DNA: TGTGCCAGCAGCCAAGGGATAGTGGCAACTGGACGGCGCGAGCAGTACTTC. Residues: CASSQGIVATGRREQYF. The chain employs TRBV3-1 and TRBJ2-7; no firm D call. Germline V lookup: CDR1 LGHDT, CDR2 YNNKEL (reference sequence). This CDR3 region has 17 residues. V lost 1 base and J lost 6, with 22 bases in between.

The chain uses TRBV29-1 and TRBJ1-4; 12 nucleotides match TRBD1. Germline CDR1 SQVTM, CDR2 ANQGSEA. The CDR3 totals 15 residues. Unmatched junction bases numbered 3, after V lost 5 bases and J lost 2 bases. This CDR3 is CSVTGTGGTNEKLFF. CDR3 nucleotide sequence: TGCAGCGTTACCGGGACAGGGGGCACTAATGAAAAACTGTTTTTT.

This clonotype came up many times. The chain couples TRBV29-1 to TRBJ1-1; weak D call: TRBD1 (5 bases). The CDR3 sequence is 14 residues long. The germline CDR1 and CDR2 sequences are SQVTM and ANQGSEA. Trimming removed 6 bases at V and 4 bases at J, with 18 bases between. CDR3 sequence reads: CSVRISAGITEAFF. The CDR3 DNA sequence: TGCAGCGTCCGCATTTCGGCAGGGATCACTGAAGCTTTCTTT.

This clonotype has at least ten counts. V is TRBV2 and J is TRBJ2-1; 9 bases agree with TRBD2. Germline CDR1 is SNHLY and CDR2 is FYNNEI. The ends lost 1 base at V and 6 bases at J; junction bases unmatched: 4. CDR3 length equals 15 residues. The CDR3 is CASSEGLAVINEQFF. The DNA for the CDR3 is TGTGCCAGCAGTGAAGGACTAGCGGTAATCAATGAGCAGTTCTTC.

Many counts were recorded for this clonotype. CDR3 sequence (DNA): TGCAGTGCTAGACTAGCGGGAGGTTGGAATGAGCAGTTCTTC. It yields the protein CSARLAGGWNEQFF. J is TRBJ2-1 and V is TRBV20-1; 11 bases map to TRBD2. The V gene's germline CDR1 is DFQATT and CDR2 SNEGSKA (reference sequence). J lost 7 bases, V lost 2 bases, and 4 bases had no gene match. CDR3 size: 14 residues.

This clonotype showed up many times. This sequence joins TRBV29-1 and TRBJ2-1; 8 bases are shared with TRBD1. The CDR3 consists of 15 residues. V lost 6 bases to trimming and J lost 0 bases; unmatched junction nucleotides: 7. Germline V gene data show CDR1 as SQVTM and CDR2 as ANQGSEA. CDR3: CSVPGGRSSYNEQFF. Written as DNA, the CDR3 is TGCAGCGTCCCAGGGGGCCGGAGCTCCTACAATGAGCAGTTCTTC.

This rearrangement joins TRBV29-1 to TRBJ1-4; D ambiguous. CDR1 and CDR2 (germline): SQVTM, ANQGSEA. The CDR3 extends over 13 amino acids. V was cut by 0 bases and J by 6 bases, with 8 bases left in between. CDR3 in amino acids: CSVEDSRHEKLFF. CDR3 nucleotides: TGCAGCGTTGAAGACAGCCGTCATGAAAAACTGTTTTTT. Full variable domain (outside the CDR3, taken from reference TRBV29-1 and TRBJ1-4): SAVISQKPSRDICQRGTSLTIQCQVDSQVTMMFWYRQQPGQSLTLIATANQGSEATYESGFVIDKFPISRPNLTFSTLTVSNMSPEDSSIYLCSVEDSRHEKLFFGSGTQLSVL.

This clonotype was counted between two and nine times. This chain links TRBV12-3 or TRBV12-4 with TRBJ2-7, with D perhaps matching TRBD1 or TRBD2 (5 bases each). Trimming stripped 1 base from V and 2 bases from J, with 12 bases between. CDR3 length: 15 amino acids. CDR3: CASSLGDGKTYEQYF. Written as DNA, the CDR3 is TGTGCCAGCAGTTTAGGGGACGGAAAAACCTACGAGCAGTACTTC.

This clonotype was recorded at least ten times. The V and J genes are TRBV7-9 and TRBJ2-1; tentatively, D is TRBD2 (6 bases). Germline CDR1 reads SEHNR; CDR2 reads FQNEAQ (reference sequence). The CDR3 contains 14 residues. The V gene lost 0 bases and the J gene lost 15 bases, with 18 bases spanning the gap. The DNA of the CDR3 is TGTGCCAGCAGCTTAGCGGCTAGCGTAGAGAGGCCGTTCTTC. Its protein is CASSLAASVERPFF.

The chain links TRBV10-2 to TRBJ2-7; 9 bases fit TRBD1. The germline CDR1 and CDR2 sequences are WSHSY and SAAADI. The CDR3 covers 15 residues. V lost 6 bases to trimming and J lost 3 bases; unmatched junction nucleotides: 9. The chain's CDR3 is CASRYDRGRNYEQYF. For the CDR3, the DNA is TGCGCCAGCAGATACGACAGGGGGAGGAACTACGAGCAGTACTTC.

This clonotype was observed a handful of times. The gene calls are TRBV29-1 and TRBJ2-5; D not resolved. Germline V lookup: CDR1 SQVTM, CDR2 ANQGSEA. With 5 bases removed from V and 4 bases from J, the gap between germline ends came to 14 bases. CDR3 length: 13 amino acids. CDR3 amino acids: CSVLDLFVETQYF. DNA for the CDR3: TGCAGCGTTCTTGACCTCTTTGTAGAGACCCAGTACTTC. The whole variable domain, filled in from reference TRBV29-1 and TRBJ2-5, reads SAVISQKPSRDICQRGTSLTIQCQVDSQVTMMFWYRQQPGQSLTLIATANQGSEATYESGFVIDKFPISRPNLTFSTLTVSNMSPEDSSIYLCSVLDLFVETQYFGPGTRLLVL.

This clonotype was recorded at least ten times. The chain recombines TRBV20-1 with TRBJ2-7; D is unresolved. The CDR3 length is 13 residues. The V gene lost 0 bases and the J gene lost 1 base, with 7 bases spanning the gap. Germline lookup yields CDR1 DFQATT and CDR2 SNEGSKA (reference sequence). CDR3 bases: TGCAGTGCTAGAGATTTGGCTTCCTACGAGCAGTACTTC. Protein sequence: CSARDLASYEQYF.

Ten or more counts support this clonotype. The DNA of the CDR3 is TGTGCCAGCAGTGATATTCAGGGCGATCAGCCCCAGCATTTT. As protein: CASSDIQGDQPQHF. V gene TRBV6-1 combines with J gene TRBJ1-5, with D perhaps matching TRBD1 (5 bases). Trimming took 3 bases from V and 5 from J, leaving 11 bases between them. Germline assignment: CDR1 MNHNS and CDR2 SASEGT. The CDR3 sequence is 14 residues long.

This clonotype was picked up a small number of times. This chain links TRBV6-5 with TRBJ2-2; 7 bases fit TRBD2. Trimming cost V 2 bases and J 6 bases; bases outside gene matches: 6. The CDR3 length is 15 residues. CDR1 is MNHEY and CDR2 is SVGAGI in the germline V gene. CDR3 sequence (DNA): TGTGCCAGCAGTTACGACGGAGCGGGACCCGGGGAGCTGTTTTTT. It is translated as CASSYDGAGPGELFF.

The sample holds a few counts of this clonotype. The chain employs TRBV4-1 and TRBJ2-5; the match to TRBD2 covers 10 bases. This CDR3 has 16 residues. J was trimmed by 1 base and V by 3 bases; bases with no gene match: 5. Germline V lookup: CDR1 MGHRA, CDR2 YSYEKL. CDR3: CASSQGTSARQETQYF. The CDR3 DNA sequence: TGCGCCAGCAGCCAGGGGACTAGCGCACGCCAAGAGACCCAGTACTTC.

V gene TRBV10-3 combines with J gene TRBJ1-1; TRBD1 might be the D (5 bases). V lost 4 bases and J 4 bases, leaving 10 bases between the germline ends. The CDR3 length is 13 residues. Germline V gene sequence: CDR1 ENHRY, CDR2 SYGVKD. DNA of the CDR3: TGTGCCATCAGTGCGACGGGGGGCACTGAAGCTTTCTTT. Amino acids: CAISATGGTEAFF.

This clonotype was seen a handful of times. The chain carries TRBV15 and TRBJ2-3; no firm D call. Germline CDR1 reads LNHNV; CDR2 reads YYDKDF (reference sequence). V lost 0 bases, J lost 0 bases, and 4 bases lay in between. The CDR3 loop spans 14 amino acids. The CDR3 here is CATSRDASTDTQYF. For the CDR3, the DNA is TGTGCCACCAGCAGAGACGCGAGCACAGATACGCAGTATTTT.